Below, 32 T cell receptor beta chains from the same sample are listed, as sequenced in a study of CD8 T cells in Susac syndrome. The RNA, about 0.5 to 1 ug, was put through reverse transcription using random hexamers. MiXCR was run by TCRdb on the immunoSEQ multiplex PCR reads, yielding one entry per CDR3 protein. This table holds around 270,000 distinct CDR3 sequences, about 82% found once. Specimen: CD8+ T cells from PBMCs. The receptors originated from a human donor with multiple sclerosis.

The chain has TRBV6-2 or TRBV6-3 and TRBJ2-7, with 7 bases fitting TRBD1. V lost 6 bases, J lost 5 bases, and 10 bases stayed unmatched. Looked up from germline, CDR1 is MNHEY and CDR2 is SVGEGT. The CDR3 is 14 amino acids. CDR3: CASRYKTGINEQYF. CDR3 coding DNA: TGTGCCAGCAGATATAAGACAGGGATCAACGAGCAGTACTTC.

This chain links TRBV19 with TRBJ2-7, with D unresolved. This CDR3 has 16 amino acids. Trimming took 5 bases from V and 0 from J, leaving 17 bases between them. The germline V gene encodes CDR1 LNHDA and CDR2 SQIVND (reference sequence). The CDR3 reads CASSFGTTISSYEQYF. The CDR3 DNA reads TGTGCCAGTAGTTTTGGAACTACGATTAGCTCCTACGAGCAGTACTTC.

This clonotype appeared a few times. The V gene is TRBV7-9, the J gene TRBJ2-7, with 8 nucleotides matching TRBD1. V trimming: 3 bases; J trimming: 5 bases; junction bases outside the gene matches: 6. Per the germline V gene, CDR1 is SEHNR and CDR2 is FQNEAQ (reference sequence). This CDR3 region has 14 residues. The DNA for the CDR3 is TGTGCCAGCAGCTTTCAGGGGGCGGTCGACGAGCAGTACTTC. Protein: CASSFQGAVDEQYF.

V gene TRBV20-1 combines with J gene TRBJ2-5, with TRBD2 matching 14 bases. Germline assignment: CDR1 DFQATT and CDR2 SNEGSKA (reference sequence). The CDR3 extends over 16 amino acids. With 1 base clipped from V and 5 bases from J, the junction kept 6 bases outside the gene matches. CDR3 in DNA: TGCAGTGCTAGAGCCGGGACTAGCGGGGGTCGGGAGACCCAGTACTTC. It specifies CSARAGTSGGRETQYF.

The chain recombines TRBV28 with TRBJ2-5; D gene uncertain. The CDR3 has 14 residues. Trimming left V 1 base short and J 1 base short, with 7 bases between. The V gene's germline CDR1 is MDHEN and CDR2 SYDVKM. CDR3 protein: CASSLSQRQETQYF. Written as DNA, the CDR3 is TGTGCCAGCAGTTTATCGCAGCGCCAAGAGACCCAGTACTTC.

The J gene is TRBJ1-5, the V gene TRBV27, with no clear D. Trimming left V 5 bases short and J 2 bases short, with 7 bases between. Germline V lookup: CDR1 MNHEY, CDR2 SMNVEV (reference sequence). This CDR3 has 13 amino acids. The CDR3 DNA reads TGTGCCAGCAGTGTCCAGGGCAATCAGCCCCAGCATTTT. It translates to CASSVQGNQPQHF.

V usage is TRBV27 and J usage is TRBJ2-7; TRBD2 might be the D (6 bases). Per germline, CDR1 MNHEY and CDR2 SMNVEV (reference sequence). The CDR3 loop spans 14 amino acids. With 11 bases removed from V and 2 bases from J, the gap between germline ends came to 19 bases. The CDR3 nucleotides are TGTGCCTCCTCGTGGCGGGAAGCCACCTACGAGCAGTACTTC. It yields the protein CASSWREATYEQYF.

In DNA form, the CDR3 reads TGTGCCTGGCGACACTACAATGAGCAGTTCTTC. Translated: CAWRHYNEQFF. The V and J genes are TRBV30 and TRBJ2-1, with D uncertain. The V gene lost 5 bases and the J gene lost 3 bases, with 5 bases spanning the gap. Germline CDR1 reads GTSNPN; CDR2 reads SVGIG (reference sequence). The CDR3 spans 11 residues.

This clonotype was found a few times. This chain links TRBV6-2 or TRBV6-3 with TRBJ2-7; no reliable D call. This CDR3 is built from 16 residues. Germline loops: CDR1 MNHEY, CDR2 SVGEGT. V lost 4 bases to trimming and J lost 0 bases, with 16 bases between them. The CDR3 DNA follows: TGTGCCAGCAGTTGGAATGACTTGGTAGGCTCCTACGAGCAGTACTTC. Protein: CASSWNDLVGSYEQYF.

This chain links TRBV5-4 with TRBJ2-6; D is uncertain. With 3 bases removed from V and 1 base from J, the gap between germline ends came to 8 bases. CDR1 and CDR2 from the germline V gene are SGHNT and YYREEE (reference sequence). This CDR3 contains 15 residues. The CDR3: CASSSPDSGANVLTF. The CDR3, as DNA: TGTGCCAGCAGCTCTCCAGATTCTGGGGCCAACGTCCTGACTTTC.

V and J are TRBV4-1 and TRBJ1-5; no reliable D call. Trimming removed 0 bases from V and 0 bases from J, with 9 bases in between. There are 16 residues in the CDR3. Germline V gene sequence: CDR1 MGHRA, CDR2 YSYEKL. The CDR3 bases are TGCGCCAGCAGCCAAGAGGCAGGACTTAGCAATCAGCCCCAGCATTTT. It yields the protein CASSQEAGLSNQPQHF.

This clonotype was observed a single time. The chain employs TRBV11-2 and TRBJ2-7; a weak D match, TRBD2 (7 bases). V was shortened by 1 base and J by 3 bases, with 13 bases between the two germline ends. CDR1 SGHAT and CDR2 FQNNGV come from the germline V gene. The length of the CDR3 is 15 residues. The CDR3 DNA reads TGTGCCAGCAGCTTAGGGGGGGGCAGTTTCTACGAGCAGTACTTC. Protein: CASSLGGGSFYEQYF.

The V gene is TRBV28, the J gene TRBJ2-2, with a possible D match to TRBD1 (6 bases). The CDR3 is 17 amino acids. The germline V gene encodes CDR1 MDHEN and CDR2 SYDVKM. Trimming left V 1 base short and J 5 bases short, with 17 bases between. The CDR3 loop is CASSLSEGQYLTGELFF. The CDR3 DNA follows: TGTGCCAGCAGTTTATCAGAGGGACAATACTTGACCGGGGAGCTGTTTTTT.

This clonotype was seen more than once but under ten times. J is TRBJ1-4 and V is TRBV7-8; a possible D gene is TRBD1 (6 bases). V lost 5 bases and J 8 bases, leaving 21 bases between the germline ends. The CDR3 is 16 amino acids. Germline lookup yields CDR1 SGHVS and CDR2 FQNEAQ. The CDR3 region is CASSPRPPTGLEKLFF. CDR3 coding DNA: TGTGCCAGCAGCCCTAGACCTCCGACAGGTTTAGAAAAACTGTTTTTT.

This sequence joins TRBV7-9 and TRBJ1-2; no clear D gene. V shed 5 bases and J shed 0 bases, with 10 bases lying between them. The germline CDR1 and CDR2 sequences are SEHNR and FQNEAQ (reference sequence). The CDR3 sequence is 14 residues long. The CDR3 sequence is CASSLAPANYGYTF. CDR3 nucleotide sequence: TGTGCCAGCAGCCTTGCCCCAGCTAACTATGGCTACACCTTC.

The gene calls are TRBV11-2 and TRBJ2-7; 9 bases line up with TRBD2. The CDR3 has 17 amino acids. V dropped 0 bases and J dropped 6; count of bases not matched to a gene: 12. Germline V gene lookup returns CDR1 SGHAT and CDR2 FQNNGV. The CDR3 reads CASSLDLGLAGKGEQYF. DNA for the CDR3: TGTGCCAGCAGCTTAGATCTAGGGCTAGCGGGAAAGGGCGAGCAGTACTTC. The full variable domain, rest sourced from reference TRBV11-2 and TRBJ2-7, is EAGVAQSPRYKIIEKRQSVAFWCNPISGHATLYWYQQILGQGPKLLIQFQNNGVVDDSQLPKDRFSAERLKGVDSTLKIQPAKLEDSAVYLCASSLDLGLAGKGEQYFGPGTRLTVT.

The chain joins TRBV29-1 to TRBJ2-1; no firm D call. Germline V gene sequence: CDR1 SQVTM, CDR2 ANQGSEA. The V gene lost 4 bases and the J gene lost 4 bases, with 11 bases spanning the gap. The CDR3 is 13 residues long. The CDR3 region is CSVVELPYNEQFF. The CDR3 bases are TGCAGCGTTGTGGAACTACCATACAATGAGCAGTTCTTC.

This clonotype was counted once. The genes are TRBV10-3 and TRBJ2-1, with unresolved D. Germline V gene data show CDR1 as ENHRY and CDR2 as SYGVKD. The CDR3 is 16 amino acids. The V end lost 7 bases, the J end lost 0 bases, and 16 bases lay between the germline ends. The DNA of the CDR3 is TGTGCCATCACCTCGACTGGCACCTACTCCTACAATGAGCAGTTCTTC. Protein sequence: CAITSTGTYSYNEQFF.

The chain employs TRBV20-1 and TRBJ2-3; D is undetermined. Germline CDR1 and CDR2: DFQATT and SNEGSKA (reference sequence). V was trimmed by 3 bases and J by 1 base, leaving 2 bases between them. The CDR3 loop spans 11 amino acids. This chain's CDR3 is CSASGTDTQYF. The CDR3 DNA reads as TGCAGTGCTAGCGGCACAGATACGCAGTATTTT.

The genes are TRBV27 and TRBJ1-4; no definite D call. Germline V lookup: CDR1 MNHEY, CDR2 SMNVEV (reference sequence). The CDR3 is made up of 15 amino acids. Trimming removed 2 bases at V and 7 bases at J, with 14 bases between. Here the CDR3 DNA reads TGTGCCAGCAGTTTAGGCCCTACGGCTGGTGAAAAACTGTTTTTT. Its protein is CASSLGPTAGEKLFF.

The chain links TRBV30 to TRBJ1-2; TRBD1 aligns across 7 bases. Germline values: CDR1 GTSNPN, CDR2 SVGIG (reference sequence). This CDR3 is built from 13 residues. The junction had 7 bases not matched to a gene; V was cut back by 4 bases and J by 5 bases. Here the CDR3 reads CAWTAGQTYGYTF. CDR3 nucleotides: TGTGCCTGGACTGCGGGACAGACTTATGGCTACACCTTC.

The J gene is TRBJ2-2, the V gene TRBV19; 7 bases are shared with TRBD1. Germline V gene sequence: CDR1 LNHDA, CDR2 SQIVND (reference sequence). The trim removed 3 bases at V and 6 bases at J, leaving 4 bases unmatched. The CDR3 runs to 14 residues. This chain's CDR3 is CASSITGVAGELFF. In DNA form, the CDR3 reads TGTGCCAGTAGTATCACAGGGGTAGCCGGGGAGCTGTTTTTT.

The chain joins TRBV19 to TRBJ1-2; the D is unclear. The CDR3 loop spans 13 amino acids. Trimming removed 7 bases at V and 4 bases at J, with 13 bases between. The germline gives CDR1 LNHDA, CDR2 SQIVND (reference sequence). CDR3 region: CASNPNWGYGYTF. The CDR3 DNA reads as TGTGCCAGTAATCCAAACTGGGGCTATGGCTACACCTTC.

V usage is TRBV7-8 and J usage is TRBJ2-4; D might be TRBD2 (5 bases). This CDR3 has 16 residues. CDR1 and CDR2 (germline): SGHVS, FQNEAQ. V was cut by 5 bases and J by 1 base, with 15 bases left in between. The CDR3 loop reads CASSLTSDTAKNIQYF. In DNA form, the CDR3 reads TGTGCCAGCAGCCTAACTAGTGACACCGCCAAAAACATTCAGTACTTC.

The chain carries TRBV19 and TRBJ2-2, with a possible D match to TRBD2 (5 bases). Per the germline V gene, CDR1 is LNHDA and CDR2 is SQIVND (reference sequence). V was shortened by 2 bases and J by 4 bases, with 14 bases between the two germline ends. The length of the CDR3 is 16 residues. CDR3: CASSISSGPPTGELFF. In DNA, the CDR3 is TGTGCCAGTAGTATAAGCAGCGGCCCTCCCACCGGGGAGCTGTTTTTT.

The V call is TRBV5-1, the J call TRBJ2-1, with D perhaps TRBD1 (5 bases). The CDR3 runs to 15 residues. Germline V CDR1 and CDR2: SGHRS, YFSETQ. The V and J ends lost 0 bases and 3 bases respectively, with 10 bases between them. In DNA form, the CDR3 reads TGCGCCAGCAGCTTGGACAGGAGCGACTACAATGAGCAGTTCTTC. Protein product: CASSLDRSDYNEQFF.

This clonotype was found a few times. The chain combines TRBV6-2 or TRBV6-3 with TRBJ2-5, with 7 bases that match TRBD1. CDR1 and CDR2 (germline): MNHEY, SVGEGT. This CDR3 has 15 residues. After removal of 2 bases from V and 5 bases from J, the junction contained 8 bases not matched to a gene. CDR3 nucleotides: TGTGCCAGCAGTTACGTAAGGGGGCCTGCGGAGACCCAGTACTTC. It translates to CASSYVRGPAETQYF.

CDR3 sequence reads: CASSSHVQRESEQYF. As DNA, the CDR3 is TGTGCCAGCAGTTCCCATGTCCAGCGGGAGAGCGAGCAGTACTTC. The chain couples TRBV27 to TRBJ2-7, with TRBD2 matching 8 bases. J was trimmed by 6 bases and V by 4 bases; bases with no gene match: 11. In germline, CDR1 is MNHEY, CDR2 SMNVEV (reference sequence). CDR3 length: 15 residues.

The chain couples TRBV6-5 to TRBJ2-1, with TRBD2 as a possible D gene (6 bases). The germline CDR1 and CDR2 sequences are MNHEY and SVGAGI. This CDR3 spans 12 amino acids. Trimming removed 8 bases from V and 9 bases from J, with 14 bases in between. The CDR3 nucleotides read TGTGCCAGCTATGGACTATCTGGTGAGCAGTTCTTC. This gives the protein CASYGLSGEQFF.

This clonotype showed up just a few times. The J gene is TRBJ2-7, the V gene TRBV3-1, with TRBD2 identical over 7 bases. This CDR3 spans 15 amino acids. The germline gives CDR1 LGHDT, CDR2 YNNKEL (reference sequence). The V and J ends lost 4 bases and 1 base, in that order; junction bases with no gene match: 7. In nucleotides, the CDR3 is TGTGCCAGCAGCCCTGAGCCGGGACTATCCTACGAGCAGTACTTC. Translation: CASSPEPGLSYEQYF.

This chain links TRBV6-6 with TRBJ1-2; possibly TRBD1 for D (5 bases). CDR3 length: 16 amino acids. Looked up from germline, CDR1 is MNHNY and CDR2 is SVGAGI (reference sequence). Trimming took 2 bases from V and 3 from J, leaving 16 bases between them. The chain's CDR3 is CASSYPPLGEDYGYTF. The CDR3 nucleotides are TGTGCCAGCAGTTACCCCCCTCTAGGGGAGGACTATGGCTACACCTTC.

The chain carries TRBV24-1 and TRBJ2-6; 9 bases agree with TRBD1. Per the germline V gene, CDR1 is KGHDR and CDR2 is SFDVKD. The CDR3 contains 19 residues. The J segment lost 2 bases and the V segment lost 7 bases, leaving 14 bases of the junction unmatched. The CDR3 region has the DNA TGTGCCACCAGCCCCTCTTTCCGGGACAGGGTAGCTGGGGCCAACGTCCTGACTTTC. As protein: CATSPSFRDRVAGANVLTF.